These 32 T cell receptor beta chains originate from one sample sequenced in a study of blood T cells in healthy people across ages. PCR was performed a second time for roughly 7 to 11 cycles using a sample-barcoded 5' primer and a J-beta primer mix. Using its own MiXCR run on the 5' RACE reads, TCRdb lists one record per CDR3 protein. Of hundreds of thousands of distinct CDR3 sequences listed, 20% to 25% are singletons. The sample comprised blood. These receptors were obtained from a man between 70 and 80 years old in good health.

This clonotype was detected a few times. The CDR3 loop reads CATSRVMTGNNEQFF. In DNA form, the CDR3 reads TGTGCCACCAGCAGAGTTATGACAGGGAACAATGAGCAGTTCTTC. The chain is built from TRBV15 and TRBJ2-1; 7 nucleotides match TRBD1. V dropped 1 base and J dropped 5; count of bases not matched to a gene: 5. This CDR3 region has 15 residues. CDR1 and CDR2 (germline): LNHNV, YYDKDF (reference sequence).

This clonotype was picked up a small number of times. This rearrangement joins TRBV5-1 to TRBJ2-3, with a possible D match to TRBD2 (6 bases). Trimming removed 9 bases from V and 4 bases from J, with 18 bases in between. CDR1 is SGHRS and CDR2 is YFSETQ in the germline V gene. The CDR3 loop spans 14 amino acids. CDR3 DNA: TGCGCCACCTGCCGGGACTCGCCAGCAGATACGCAGTATTTT. As protein: CATCRDSPADTQYF.

This chain connects TRBV5-6 to TRBJ2-5; 9 nucleotides match TRBD1. The better agreement between TRBJ2-7 and the DNA end casts doubt on the J call. The CDR3 length is 15 residues. The germline gives CDR1 SGHDT, CDR2 YYEEEE. The CDR3 nucleotides are TGTGCCAGCAGCTTGCCCGGGACAGGGTTCTACGAGCAGTACTTC. Amino acid sequence: CASSLPGTGFYEQYF.

The gene calls are TRBV6-5 and TRBJ1-2; D uncertain. CDR3 size: 11 residues. Trimming stripped 5 bases from V and 7 bases from J, with 8 bases between. CDR1 and CDR2 (germline): MNHEY, SVGAGI. CDR3 amino acids: CASSTIGGYTF. The CDR3 coding sequence is TGTGCCAGCAGTACAATTGGTGGCTACACCTTC.

This clonotype was detected ten times or more. V and J are TRBV29-1 and TRBJ2-4; D gene ambiguous. V lost 6 bases to trimming and J lost 8 bases, with 8 bases between them. This CDR3 is built from 10 residues. Germline assignment: CDR1 SQVTM and CDR2 ANQGSEA. CDR3 amino acids: CSVQLDIQYF. In DNA, the CDR3 is TGCAGCGTCCAGCTGGACATTCAGTACTTC.

V gene TRBV5-1 combines with J gene TRBJ2-1, with TRBD2 matching 8 bases. Unmatched junction bases numbered 11, after V lost 4 bases and J lost 5 bases. This CDR3 contains 16 residues. Germline V CDR1 and CDR2: SGHRS, YFSETQ. This chain's CDR3 is CASSRGGSSRNNEQFF. As DNA, the CDR3 is TGCGCCAGCAGCCGGGGGGGCTCCAGCCGAAACAATGAGCAGTTCTTC. Using reference TRBV5-1 and TRBJ2-1 for the parts outside the CDR3, the full variable domain is KAGVTQTPRYLIKTRGQQVTLSCSPISGHRSVSWYQQTPGQGLQFLFEYFSETQRNKGNFPGRFSGRQFSNSRSEMNVSTLELGDSALYLCASSRGGSSRNNEQFFGPGTRLTVL.

This rearrangement joins TRBV5-1 to TRBJ2-5; 10 bases match TRBD1. CDR1 and CDR2 from the germline V gene are SGHRS and YFSETQ. CDR3 length equals 15 residues. Trimming cost V 1 base and J 3 bases; bases outside gene matches: 3. The CDR3 DNA follows: TGCGCCAGCAGCTTGTCCGGGACAGGGGAAGAGACCCAGTACTTC. Its translation: CASSLSGTGEETQYF.

For the CDR3, the DNA is TGTGCCAGCTCGACCATCGGGGACAGGGGCGGCGGCACAGATACGCAGTATTTT. Its protein is CASSTIGDRGGGTDTQYF. V gene TRBV18 combines with J gene TRBJ2-3; 10 bases map to TRBD1. The CDR3 is 18 residues long. CDR1 is KGHSH, CDR2 LQKENI, per germline. Trimming removed 6 bases from V and 1 base from J; junction bases left unmatched: 13.

This chain joins TRBV28 and TRBJ2-5; D is uncertain. The length of the CDR3 is 13 residues. Germline CDR1 reads MDHEN; CDR2 reads SYDVKM. V shed 4 bases and J shed 5 bases, with 11 bases lying between them. The CDR3 sequence is CASSWEFRETQYF. DNA for the CDR3: TGTGCCAGCAGTTGGGAATTCAGGGAGACCCAGTACTTC.

Ten or more counts support this clonotype. The V call is TRBV4-1, the J call TRBJ1-4, with TRBD1 matching 7 bases. V lost 0 bases, J lost 5 bases, and 9 bases stayed unmatched. Germline V gives CDR1 MGHRA, CDR2 YSYEKL. This CDR3 is built from 17 residues. In DNA form, the CDR3 reads TGCGCCAGCAGCCAAGAGGGGTCCCAGGGGGAGAATGAAAAACTGTTTTTT. Translating gives CASSQEGSQGENEKLFF.

The chain has TRBV18 and TRBJ2-5; D is ambiguous. CDR3 size: 13 residues. Germline CDR1 reads KGHSH; CDR2 reads LQKENI. V lost 7 bases and J lost 2, with 11 bases in between. The CDR3 nucleotides read TGTGCCAGCTTTGCGACCCAGCAAGAGACCCAGTACTTC. Translated, it gives CASFATQQETQYF.

This clonotype was counted a single time. This sequence may be a read error, since a much larger clone differs from it by one base. In nucleotides, the CDR3 is TGCACCAGCAGCTTGGATGGGGCTCCTAATTCACCCCTCCACTTT. Its protein is CTSSLDGAPNSPLHF. V usage is TRBV5-1 and J usage is TRBJ1-6; weak D call: TRBD1 (5 bases). CDR3 length: 15 residues. Germline V gives CDR1 SGHRS, CDR2 YFSETQ. The complete variable domain, with remaining parts taken from reference TRBV5-1 and TRBJ1-6, reads KAGVTQTPRYLIKTRGQQVTLSCSPISGHRSVSWYQQTPGQGLQFLFEYFSETQRNKGNFPGRFSGRQFSNSRSEMNVSTLELGDSALYLCTSSLDGAPNSPLHFGNGTRLTVT.

This clonotype came up a few times. This sequence joins TRBV3-1 and TRBJ1-1; TRBD1 might be the D (5 bases). Germline V gene data show CDR1 as LGHDT and CDR2 as YNNKEL (reference sequence). The CDR3 loop spans 14 amino acids. Trimming shortened V by 4 bases and J by 6 bases, and 15 bases separated the two germline ends. As DNA, the CDR3 is TGTGCCAGCAGCCCCCAGCGGGGGGTCGCTGAAGCTTTCTTT. Amino acid sequence: CASSPQRGVAEAFF.

This clonotype was detected ten times or more. The chain couples TRBV7-3 to TRBJ2-3; D unclear. Germline assignment: CDR1 SGHTA and CDR2 FQGTGA. The CDR3 covers 12 residues. Trimming cost V 5 bases and J 6 bases, with 9 bases left between them. The CDR3 nucleotides read TGTGCCAGCAGCCCGGGTGGTGATACGCAGTATTTT. Encoded protein: CASSPGGDTQYF.

The chain links TRBV7-9 to TRBJ1-2; the D gene is possibly TRBD1 (6 bases). Germline V lookup: CDR1 SEHNR, CDR2 FQNEAQ (reference sequence). Trimming cost V 5 bases and J 6 bases, with 10 bases left between them. The CDR3 is 12 residues long. As DNA, the CDR3 is TGTGCCAGCAGCGAGCGGGACAATGGCTACACCTTC. Translated: CASSERDNGYTF.

This clonotype was picked up a small number of times. This chain uses TRBV3-1 with TRBJ2-1; no firm D call. The J call is doubtful: the DNA matches TRBJ2-7 better. The CDR3 runs to 13 residues. The V gene's germline CDR1 is LGHDT and CDR2 YNNKEL (reference sequence). In DNA form, the CDR3 reads TGTGCCAGCAGCCAAGATACCGGCTACGAGCAGTACTTC. Its translation is CASSQDTGYEQYF.

CDR3 protein: CASSIGGDQETQYF. The CDR3 bases are TGTGCCAGCAGTATCGGCGGGGACCAAGAGACCCAGTACTTC. The genes are TRBV6-5 and TRBJ2-5, with D possibly matching TRBD2 (6 bases). This CDR3 comprises 14 residues. Germline assignment: CDR1 MNHEY and CDR2 SVGAGI. The V end was cut by 5 bases, the J end by 0 bases, with 10 bases between.

The V and J genes are TRBV12-3 or TRBV12-4 and TRBJ2-3; TRBD1 aligns across 9 bases. V was pared by 5 bases and J by 0 bases, with 6 bases of the junction left unmatched. This CDR3 has 16 residues. The CDR3 nucleotides are TGTGCCAGCAGTCCCGGGACAGGGACAAGCACAGATACGCAGTATTTT. Protein: CASSPGTGTSTDTQYF.

This clonotype was detected only a few times. V usage is TRBV20-1 and J usage is TRBJ2-1; possibly TRBD2 for D (5 bases). The better agreement between TRBJ2-5 and the DNA end casts doubt on the J call. The CDR3 has 12 amino acids. Germline CDR1 reads DFQATT; CDR2 reads SNEGSKA (reference sequence). The CDR3 coding sequence is TGCAGTGCTCTCCGAGGGCTGGGGACCCAGTACTTC. Its protein product is CSALRGLGTQYF.

This clonotype came up a few times. The genes are TRBV15 and TRBJ2-5, with D unclear. Germline values: CDR1 LNHNV, CDR2 YYDKDF (reference sequence). The length of the CDR3 is 13 residues. With 0 bases removed from V and 4 bases from J, the gap between germline ends came to 6 bases. CDR3 in DNA: TGTGCCACCAGCAGAGATCGGGCAGAGACCCAGTACTTC. Protein product: CATSRDRAETQYF.

In this sample, this clonotype turned up a few times. The V gene is TRBV20-1, the J gene TRBJ1-2, with a tentative D call TRBD1 (5 bases). The length of the CDR3 is 14 residues. Trimming took off 3 bases at V and 3 bases at J, with 14 bases between the two ends. Germline assignment: CDR1 DFQATT and CDR2 SNEGSKA (reference sequence). The CDR3 loop reads CSASQTSGDYGYTF. DNA for the CDR3: TGCAGTGCTAGCCAGACTTCGGGGGACTATGGCTACACCTTC.

This chain links TRBV5-1 with TRBJ2-5; D might be TRBD1 (6 bases). Gene TRBJ2-7 matches the end of the DNA better, so the J call may be wrong. Per the germline V gene, CDR1 is SGHRS and CDR2 is YFSETQ. The CDR3 runs to 14 residues. Written as DNA, the CDR3 is TGCGCCAGCAGTCTTAGGACAGATCAAGGCGAGCAGTACTTC. Encoded protein: CASSLRTDQGEQYF.

In its sample, this clonotype was seen a few times. The chain's CDR3 is CSAREVANSNQPQHF. DNA for the CDR3: TGCAGTGCTAGAGAGGTCGCAAATAGCAATCAGCCCCAGCATTTT. The rearrangement joins TRBV20-1 to TRBJ1-5; D gene ambiguous. Germline loops: CDR1 DFQATT, CDR2 SNEGSKA (reference sequence). Trimming cost V 0 bases and J 0 bases, with 9 bases left between them. The length of the CDR3 is 15 residues.

This clonotype was recorded a few times. The chain recombines TRBV6-5 with TRBJ1-2; D unresolved. This CDR3 is built from 14 residues. CDR1 and CDR2 from the germline V gene are MNHEY and SVGAGI. Trimming took off 7 bases at V and 0 bases at J, with 12 bases between the two ends. CDR3 loop: CASTQDGANYGYTF. For the CDR3, the DNA is TGTGCCAGCACCCAGGACGGCGCTAACTATGGCTACACCTTC.

The DNA for the CDR3 is TGTGCCAGCAGTGGGAGCGGGAGACGGGTCAATGAGCAGTTCTTC. Translating it yields CASSGSGRRVNEQFF. The rearrangement uses TRBV6-4 and TRBJ2-1; 8 bases align to TRBD2. The CDR3 loop spans 15 amino acids. Germline V gene data show CDR1 as MRHNA and CDR2 as SNTAGT. V shed 4 bases, J shed 6 bases, and the junction held 8 bases outside the gene matches.

There are a few counts of this clonotype. Germline is not matched at one junction end, which may reflect a read error. This rearrangement joins TRBV19 to TRBJ1-1; D unresolved. Germline CDR1 is LNHDA and CDR2 is SQIVND (reference sequence). CDR3 length equals 15 residues. Written as DNA, the CDR3 is TGTGCCAGTTCCCTCAGTAAGGCCGTGAACACTGGAGCTTTCTTT. It specifies CASSLSKAVNTGAFF.

The V gene is TRBV2, the J gene TRBJ1-6; 7 positions match TRBD1. V lost 3 bases, J lost 7 bases, and 6 bases stayed unmatched. Germline V lookup: CDR1 SNHLY, CDR2 FYNNEI. CDR3 length: 15 residues. CDR3 amino acids: CASSDYRGNNSPLHF. CDR3 coding DNA: TGTGCCAGCAGTGACTACAGGGGAAACAATTCACCCCTCCACTTT.

V and J are TRBV19 and TRBJ1-2; tentatively, D is TRBD1 (6 bases). The CDR3 consists of 14 residues. CDR1 and CDR2 (germline): LNHDA, SQIVND (reference sequence). V lost 7 bases and J lost 0, with 12 bases in between. The CDR3 DNA reads TGTGCCAGTATGGGACGGGACACTAACTATGGCTACACCTTC. Residues: CASMGRDTNYGYTF.

The chain employs TRBV11-2 and TRBJ2-5, with a tentative D call TRBD1 (5 bases). The DNA end favors TRBJ2-7, so the J call may be wrong. The CDR3 spans 17 residues. The germline gives CDR1 SGHAT, CDR2 FQNNGV. The CDR3 region is CASSLEGIAGPFYEQYF. The CDR3 DNA sequence: TGTGCCAGCAGCTTAGAGGGCATCGCAGGGCCTTTCTACGAGCAGTACTTC.

This chain links TRBV6-2 or TRBV6-3 with TRBJ2-1, with D maybe TRBD1 (6 bases). V gave up 2 bases and J gave up 6 bases, with 8 bases separating them. This CDR3 has 13 residues. The germline CDR1 and CDR2 sequences are MNHEY and SVGEGT. The CDR3 loop is CASSYEGVNEQFF. The CDR3 DNA reads TGTGCCAGCAGTTACGAGGGGGTCAATGAGCAGTTCTTC.

This clonotype was seen a handful of times. The gene calls are TRBV29-1 and TRBJ1-2, with TRBD1 as a possible D gene (5 bases). Germline values: CDR1 SQVTM, CDR2 ANQGSEA. The V and J ends lost 7 bases and 4 bases respectively, with 16 bases between them. This CDR3 contains 13 residues. The CDR3 sequence is CSAQGIRGYGYTF. The DNA of the CDR3 is TGCAGCGCCCAGGGTATCCGGGGCTATGGCTACACCTTC.

This clonotype was found a few times. The rearrangement links TRBV12-3 or TRBV12-4 to TRBJ1-1, with D possibly matching TRBD1 (5 bases). Trimming shortened V by 5 bases and J by 6 bases, and 16 bases separated the two germline ends. The CDR3 totals 14 residues. CDR3: CASSNALRGAEAFF. In nucleotides, the CDR3 is TGTGCCAGCAGTAACGCTTTACGGGGCGCTGAAGCTTTCTTT.